This TCR beta chain was sequenced during a study of tumor-infiltrating lymphocytes in glioblastoma multiforme (dated by TCRdb to 2017 to 2019). Some background on the complete study: Whether intratumoral genomic heterogeneity fosters TIL diversity was tested through joint investigation of somatic mutations, TIL diversity and immune response activity. Study-wide conclusions, independent of this receptor: RNA-based TCR sequencing may distort clone frequencies because T cells carry unequal numbers of TCR transcripts. The authors noted that sorting T cells into functional subsets, which was not done in this study, would be a future improvement. Generalizability was limited because only one glioblastoma patient was included in the TCR and somatic mutation analysis.

The junction carries 16 bases between V and J, which are trimmed by 6 bases and 3 bases respectively. The CDR3 spans 15 residues, counting both ends. The sequence is cut down to CDR3 DNA, 45 bases in frame from base 1. Sequences MNHEY (CDR1) and SVGAGI (CDR2) are obtained from the germline V gene. A modified ARM-PCR protocol with multiple V-beta primers and a C-beta primer was used to build TCRB libraries from RNA via three nested multiplex PCR rounds. TCRB-specific cDNA was synthesized from around 550 ng total RNA with ProtoScript II Reverse Transcriptase and a C-beta primer. No unique molecular identifiers were described for the TCRB libraries. The third PCR added barcodes and adapters over roughly 23 cycles with Deep VentR (exo-) polymerase, followed by gel purification of 250-500 bp bands. An Illumina HiSeq 2500 was used to sequence the TCRB libraries with 250 bp paired-end reads. Processing in the source paper ran as follows. The reads were cleaned with Trimmomatic, merged with FLASH and assigned V, D and J segments with MiGEC before being analyzed in VDJtools. Repertoire diversity was quantified with the Shannon-Wiener diversity index calculated using VDJtools. The public reads were quality trimmed at Q25 with fastp and then assembled into clones with MiXCR by TCRdb, keeping productive beta chains. Identical CDR3 protein sequences are pooled into one entry, listed with their most common genes and DNA. TCRdb's processing, not the authors' own work, is the source of the V and J calls. A total of about 32,000 distinct CDR3 sequences appear in this sample, roughly 64% of them only once. Approximately 35% of the sample lies in the top ten.

Regarding this clonotype: Its antigen is not yet known. Because the CDR3 is missing its conserved closing phenylalanine or tryptophan, this is likely a read error.

For each of the approximately nine tumor samples, the AllPrep DNA/RNA mini kit was used to purify genomic DNA and total RNA simultaneously. Every RNA sample had an RNA integrity number above 6.5 and an OD 260/280 ratio above 1.9. The sequence links TRBV6-5 to TRBJ2-3; no confident D gene assignment can be made. This receptor was identified in a male donor with glioblastoma. Material: brain tumor tissue. The CDR3 corresponds to CASSVQPSRTDTQYL. The sequenced DNA: TGTGCCAGCAGCGTCCAGCCCTCCAGGACAGATACGCAGTATCTT.